The sample holds a few counts of the clone carrying this T cell receptor (beta chain). Antigen specificity is unknown. Both TRBC1 and TRBC2 were covered by a beta constant-region primer of two equimolar oligonucleotides. Ligated cDNA was amplified by four rounds of PCR with nested alpha and beta constant-region primers and SP2. A 12-nucleotide UMI and the SP2 primer were added to the cDNA 3' end by oligonucleotide ligation. TCRdb processed the UMI-ligation and nested PCR reads anew with MiXCR; each CDR3 protein has one entry. The data show under 35,000 distinct CDR3 sequences, approximately 17% seen once. The germline CDR1 and CDR2 sequences are SGHVS and FNYEAQ. Deletions cut 4 bases from V and 9 bases from J, with 22 bases between. The CDR3 loop spans 17 amino acids. The sample is drawn from a study of naive and memory T cell subsets. Findings and caveats of the study: A clonotype means one alpha or beta sequence, not an alpha/beta pair.

The V gene is TRBV7-6, the J gene TRBJ1-6; D is perhaps TRBD1 (6 bases). Sequenced input: effector memory CD4+ T cells from blood. Subset in this sample: effector memory, CD45RA- CD27-. The TCR originated in a human donor in good health. CDR3 nucleotides: TGTGCCAGCAGCTCCCTAGGGGGGCGGAAGTTAGGTTCACCCCTCCACTTT. Amino acids: CASSSLGGRKLGSPLHF.